This is a list of T cell receptor beta chains from one sample in a study of read filtering for tumor transcriptome and immune sequencing. One entry per CDR3 protein results from TCRdb running MiXCR on the reads. The table shows around 140,000 distinct CDR3 sequences, with about 13% occurring only once. The sample consisted of a population of CD138-negative cells sorted from bone marrow. Receptors were obtained from a donor at least 40 years old with multiple myeloma. CDR3s include the opening cysteine and the closing phenylalanine or tryptophan.

>TRBV7-2
CAGSSIGQSSYNEQFF
>TRBV18
CASSSSPLRGNNEQFF
>TRBV9
CATGGKYNEQFF
>TRBV7-3
CASSPGDSGRGSYNEQFF
>TRBV24-1
CATMGFSGRVDEQFF
>TRBV9
CASSVGVSGRVMGEQFF
>TRBV10-2
CASSDVYNEQFF
>TRBV5-1
CASSLTGGSGANVLTF
>TRBV20-1
CSAIRQGVSFGETQYF
>TRBV19
CASRPPGLALNEQFF
>TRBV5-1
CASSLVMVAALSTDTRYF
>TRBV20-1
CSARKAGPTYEQYF
>TRBV11-2
CASSLRLAGEVGNEQFF
>TRBV6-2/TRBV6-3
CASSYMTVSTGELFF
>TRBV7-2
CASSTGTGLHQPQHF
>TRBV10-2
CASSWGKNTGELFF
>TRBV5-1
CASSLESADNEQFF
>TRBV6-2/TRBV6-3
CASSYSGLQPQHF
>TRBV11-2
CASSQDRGTDTQYF
>TRBV4-1
CASSQAAISQGTPSYEQYF
>TRBV27
CASTFTGDNEQFF
>TRBV7-6
CASSLGTEYWTIYF
>TRBV4-3
CASSQLDRGGYNEQFF
>TRBV2
CASSETSGRYNEQFF
>TRBV7-2
CASSFQLAGVNEQFF
>TRBV7-9
CASSGLPDYNEQFF
>TRBV7-8
CASSLAEAYEQYF
>TRBV10-3
CAISESGSSYEQYF
>TRBV6-5
CASRPRGMDTEAFF
>TRBV29-1
CSVGPPNTEAFF
>TRBV2
CATTPGTINTGELFF
>TRBV29-1
CSVELTSGISGELFF
>TRBV9
CASRGQTYNGQFF
>TRBV24-1
CATSDETGENQPQHF
>TRBV29-1
CSVGGGIGYNEQFF
>TRBV12-3/TRBV12-4
CASRTAGPSPLHF
>TRBV7-8
CASSLGGINSPLHF
>TRBV20-1
CSARVVAGQVSGELFF
>TRBV5-4
CASSLVSPYEQYF
>TRBV6-2/TRBV6-3
CASRAGSPGGEAFF
>TRBV19
CASSPDRPGNTIYF
>TRBV29-1
CSVEVVGSDIQYF
>TRBV7-9
CASSPSGQGAYEQYF
>TRBV6-6
CASSYHVADTQYF
>TRBV5-6
CASSPGEYQETQYF
>TRBV6-1
CASSKRGPVTGELFF
>TRBV7-3
CASSFGPGGETQYF
>TRBV7-3
CASSLLEPGRGTEAFF
>TRBV7-9
CASSFTGGVTEAFF
>TRBV20-1
CSAGLGPYEQYF
>TRBV11-2
CASTREGSTDTQYF
>TRBV5-1
CASSLGGLAGQETQYF
>TRBV27
CASTRTSGTLSYNEQFF
>TRBV11-2
CASSPRTSGRANEQFF
>TRBV20-1
CSAKQGAGEKLFF
>TRBV13
CASSLTVAGGGYNEQFF
>TRBV7-2
CASSLLYRGGTEAFF
>TRBV29-1
CSVESWPGELFF
>TRBV7-9
CASSPYRINTGELFF